This T cell receptor (beta chain) was retrieved from a study of neurological immune-mediated disorders. The study, taken as a whole, reports: None of the CDR3 amino acid sequences in expanded clones turned up in more than one subject, which points to private repertoires in all groups. Patients with HTLV-1-associated myelopathy showed the most TCR clonal expansion. Those with multiple sclerosis showed the least, falling below healthy controls.

The authors produced cDNA by 5'RACE using 10-nucleotide random UMIs. Sequencing runs each yielded over 180 million TCR-beta sequences from 15-18 subjects. TCRdb independently ran MiXCR on the 5' RACE reads; one entry per CDR3 protein. The sample includes under 90,000 distinct CDR3 sequences, around 3.4% of them seen just once. In its sample, this clonotype was seen many times. What it binds is not known. V lost 4 bases, J lost 6 bases, and 27 bases lay in between. The CDR3 has 18 residues. Germline V CDR1 and CDR2: SGHRS, YFSETQ. The source is a woman aged 50 to 60 with multiple sclerosis. The sample taken for sequencing was PBMCs. The gene calls are TRBV5-1 and TRBJ2-3; a possible D gene is TRBD2 (5 bases). CDR3 residues: CASSLELAGVIPGDTQYF. Written as DNA, the CDR3 is TGCGCCAGCAGCCTGGAGCTAGCCGGGGTAATCCCGGGGGATACGCAGTATTTT.